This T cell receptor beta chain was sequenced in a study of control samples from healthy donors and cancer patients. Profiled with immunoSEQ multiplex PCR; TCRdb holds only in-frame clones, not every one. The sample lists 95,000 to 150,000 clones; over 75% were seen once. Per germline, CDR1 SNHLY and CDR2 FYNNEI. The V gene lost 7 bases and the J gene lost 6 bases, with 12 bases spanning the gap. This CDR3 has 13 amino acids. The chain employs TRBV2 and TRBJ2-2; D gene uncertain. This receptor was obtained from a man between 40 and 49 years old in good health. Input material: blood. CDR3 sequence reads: CASTQIRAGELFF. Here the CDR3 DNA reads TGTGCCAGCACCCAAATCCGGGCCGGGGAGCTGTTTTTT.